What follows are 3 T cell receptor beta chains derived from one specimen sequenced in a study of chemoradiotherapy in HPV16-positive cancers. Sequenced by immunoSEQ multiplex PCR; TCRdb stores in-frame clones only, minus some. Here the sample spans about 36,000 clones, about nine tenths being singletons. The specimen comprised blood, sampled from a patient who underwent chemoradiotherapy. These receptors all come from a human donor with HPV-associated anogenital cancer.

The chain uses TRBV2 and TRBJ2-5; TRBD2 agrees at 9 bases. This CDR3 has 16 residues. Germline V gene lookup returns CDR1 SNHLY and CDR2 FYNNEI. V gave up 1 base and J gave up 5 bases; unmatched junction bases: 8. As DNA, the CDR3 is TGTGCCAGCAGTGAAGACGGCGGGGGGGCGGGTGAGACCCAGTACTTC. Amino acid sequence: CASSEDGGGAGETQYF.

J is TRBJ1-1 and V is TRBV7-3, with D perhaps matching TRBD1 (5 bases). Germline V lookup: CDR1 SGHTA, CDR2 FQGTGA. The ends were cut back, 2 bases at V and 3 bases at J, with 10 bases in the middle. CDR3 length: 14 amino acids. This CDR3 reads CASSLRREHTEAFF. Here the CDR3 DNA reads TGTGCCAGCAGCTTACGCAGGGAGCACACTGAAGCTTTCTTT. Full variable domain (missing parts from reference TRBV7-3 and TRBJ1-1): GAGVSQTPSNKVTEKGKYVELRCDPISGHTALYWYRQSLGQGPEFLIYFQGTGAADDSGLPNDRFFAVRPEGSVSTLKIQRTERGDSAVYLCASSLRREHTEAFFGQGTRLTVV.

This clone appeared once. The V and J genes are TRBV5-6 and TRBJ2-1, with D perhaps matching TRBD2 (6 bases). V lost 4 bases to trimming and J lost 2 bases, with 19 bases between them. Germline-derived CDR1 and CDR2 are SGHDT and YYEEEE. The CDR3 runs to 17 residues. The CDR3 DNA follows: TGTGCCAGCAGCAAAAGTCGGGGGACGCCTGCCTACAATGAGCAGTTCTTC. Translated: CASSKSRGTPAYNEQFF.